This passage covers 29 T cell receptor beta chains from one sample sequenced in a study of post-analysis software for immune sequencing data (dated by TCRdb to the mid-2010s). Results and caveats for the whole study, not just this receptor: Significantly higher frequencies in patients than in controls were found for five TRBV segments, including TRBV5-6, TRBV5-1 and TRBV20-1.

The receptor library was made with PCR. The sequencer listed for this sample is Illumina HiSeq 2500. To reduce PCR and sequencing biases, unique molecular identifiers were incorporated into the TCR beta cDNA libraries. Using fastp trimming at Q25 and MiXCR clonotype assembly, TCRdb reanalyzed the public sequencing data and kept in-frame beta chains. Rows matching on CDR3 protein sequence are summarized as one entry with the most common DNA and genes. In this sample the table shows roughly 570,000 distinct CDR3 sequences, 30% to 40% of which occur a single time. The ten largest account for 4.5% to 7.5% of the sample. These receptors are not linked to any known antigen. The sequenced sample consisted of blood. The receptors stem from a girl aged 2-17 years with multiple sclerosis.

This sequence joins TRBV5-1 and TRBJ2-3, with TRBD2 matching over 8 bases. The CDR3 loop spans 16 amino acids. The V and J ends lost 0 bases and 2 bases, in that order; junction bases with no gene match: 5. In germline, CDR1 is SGHRS, CDR2 YFSETQ. CDR3 residues: CASSLARGGLTDTQYF. CDR3 DNA sequence: TGCGCCAGCAGCTTGGCCCGCGGGGGGCTCACAGATACGCAGTATTTT.

This clonotype was observed a handful of times. The rearrangement joins TRBV27 to TRBJ2-7, with 8 bases identical to TRBD1. The DNA matches TRBJ2-5 better at its end, which makes the J call doubtful. The germline V gene has CDR1 MNHEY and CDR2 SMNVEV (reference sequence). This CDR3 is built from 15 residues. CDR3 region: CASSRGTGPGETQYF. In DNA form, the CDR3 reads TGTGCCAGCAGCCGAGGGACAGGCCCCGGGGAGACCCAGTACTTC.

This sequence joins TRBV14 and TRBJ2-7; 9 bases are a match to TRBD1. Germline CDR1 is SGHDN and CDR2 is FVKESK. This CDR3 spans 16 amino acids. Germline trimming cut 0 bases from V and 7 bases from J; bases unmatched to any gene: 10. As DNA, the CDR3 is TGTGCCAGCAGCCAAGAACCGGGACAGGGCCCCGATGAGCAGTACTTC. Amino acid sequence: CASSQEPGQGPDEQYF.

The chain uses TRBV12-3 or TRBV12-4 and TRBJ2-3, with D perhaps given as TRBD1 or TRBD2 (5 bases each). V shed 1 base and J shed 2 bases, with 10 bases lying between them. The CDR3 is 15 residues long. Written as DNA, the CDR3 is TGTGCCAGCAGTTTAGACGGGGCCTTCACAGATACGCAGTATTTT. Translated, it gives CASSLDGAFTDTQYF.

The genes are TRBV7-3 and TRBJ2-7, with 9 bases identical to TRBD1. V gave up 4 bases and J gave up 6 bases; unmatched junction bases: 7. The germline V gene has CDR1 SGHTA and CDR2 FQGTGA. CDR3 size: 14 residues. This CDR3 is CASSSGQGGREQYF. CDR3 DNA: TGTGCCAGCAGCTCGGGACAGGGTGGCCGCGAGCAGTACTTC. Together with reference TRBV7-3 and TRBJ2-7, the CDR3 gives the full variable domain: GAGVSQTPSNKVTEKGKYVELRCDPISGHTALYWYRQSLGQGPEFLIYFQGTGAADDSGLPNDRFFAVRPEGSVSTLKIQRTERGDSAVYLCASSSGQGGREQYFGPGTRLTVT.

This sequence joins TRBV7-2 and TRBJ2-7, with 11 bases that match TRBD2. CDR1 is SGHTA and CDR2 is FQGNSA in the germline V gene. The CDR3 totals 15 residues. V gave up 1 base and J gave up 7 bases; unmatched junction bases: 6. This CDR3 reads CASSLDVAGGREQYF. CDR3 nucleotide sequence: TGTGCCAGCAGCTTAGACGTAGCGGGGGGGCGTGAGCAGTACTTC.

In this sample, this clonotype turned up a few times. The chain carries TRBV7-8 and TRBJ2-7, with D perhaps TRBD1 (6 bases). This CDR3 comprises 15 residues. Germline assignment: CDR1 SGHVS and CDR2 FQNEAQ. Trimming removed 1 base from V and 3 bases from J, with 13 bases in between. In DNA, the CDR3 is TGTGCCAGCAGCTTAGGACAGGTCCTAGGCTACGAGCAGTACTTC. This sequence encodes CASSLGQVLGYEQYF.

The rearrangement links TRBV12-3 or TRBV12-4 to TRBJ2-1; 9 nucleotides line up with TRBD2. V was pared by 4 bases and J by 5 bases, with 3 bases of the junction left unmatched. This CDR3 is 14 amino acids long. The CDR3 loop is CASSYQRGDNEQFF. In DNA, the CDR3 is TGTGCCAGCAGTTATCAGCGGGGGGACAATGAGCAGTTCTTC.

The genes are TRBV9 and TRBJ1-1, with D perhaps matching TRBD1 (5 bases). V was clipped by 0 bases and J by 9 bases, with 12 bases between them. Germline V gene lookup returns CDR1 SGDLS and CDR2 YYNGEE. This CDR3 spans 13 amino acids. The CDR3 protein is CASSVATRGKAFF. The CDR3 DNA is TGTGCCAGCAGCGTAGCTACGAGGGGAAAAGCTTTCTTT.

This clonotype was observed once. The chain couples TRBV11-2 to TRBJ1-2, with 8 bases matching TRBD1. The germline CDR1 and CDR2 sequences are SGHAT and FQNNGV. The CDR3 runs to 15 residues. Trimming cost V 3 bases and J 6 bases; bases outside gene matches: 9. The CDR3 spells CASSFNQGARDGYTF. In nucleotides, the CDR3 is TGTGCCAGCAGCTTTAATCAGGGGGCGCGGGATGGCTACACCTTC.

The chain couples TRBV6-6 to TRBJ1-2, with TRBD1 matching 10 bases. V lost 2 bases, J lost 7 bases, and 10 bases stayed unmatched. This CDR3 has 16 amino acids. The V gene's germline CDR1 is MNHNY and CDR2 SVGAGI (reference sequence). The CDR3 nucleotides read TGTGCCAGCAGTTACGAACGACAGGGGGCTGTGGGTGGCTACACCTTC. It codes for CASSYERQGAVGGYTF.

The chain is built from TRBV29-1 and TRBJ2-1, with 8 bases matching TRBD1. The V and J ends lost 6 bases and 6 bases, in that order; junction bases with no gene match: 10. This CDR3 is built from 14 residues. From germline, CDR1 is SQVTM and CDR2 ANQGSEA. The CDR3 region is CSVKWGQASNEQFF. The CDR3 bases are TGCAGCGTAAAGTGGGGACAGGCAAGCAATGAGCAGTTCTTC.

This clonotype came up a few times. The chain recombines TRBV25-1 with TRBJ2-5; possibly TRBD2 for D (6 bases). Trimming left V 8 bases short and J 5 bases short, with 12 bases between. Germline CDR1 and CDR2: MGHDK and SYGVNS. This CDR3 region has 12 residues. The CDR3 DNA reads as TGTGCCAGCGCGCCGGGAGAGGAGACCCAGTACTTC. Translating it yields CASAPGEETQYF. Complete variable domain (other parts from reference TRBV25-1 and TRBJ2-5): EADIYQTPRYLVIGTGKKITLECSQTMGHDKMYWYQQDPGMELHLIHYSYGVNSTEKGDLSSESTVSRIRTEHFPLTLESARPSHTSQYLCASAPGEETQYFGPGTRLLVL.

The chain is built from TRBV9 and TRBJ2-1; 10 bases align to TRBD2. With V trimmed by 4 bases and J by 5 bases, 15 bases remained unmatched. Germline assignment: CDR1 SGDLS and CDR2 YYNGEE. The CDR3 has 18 amino acids. CDR3 region: CASSRRERGGLGNNEQFF. As DNA, the CDR3 is TGTGCCAGCAGCCGTCGGGAGCGGGGGGGCCTAGGGAACAATGAGCAGTTCTTC.

The chain joins TRBV14 to TRBJ2-3, with unresolved D. This CDR3 is 14 amino acids long. Trimming took off 0 bases at V and 5 bases at J, with 9 bases between the two ends. Germline CDR1 SGHDN, CDR2 FVKESK. CDR3 sequence: CASSQDFVLDTQYF. The CDR3, as DNA: TGTGCCAGCAGCCAAGATTTTGTGTTAGATACGCAGTATTTT.

The gene calls are TRBV5-1 and TRBJ1-5, with 10 positions matching TRBD1. The germline V gene has CDR1 SGHRS and CDR2 YFSETQ. The ends lost 5 bases at V and 5 bases at J; junction bases unmatched: 4. CDR3 length equals 14 residues. The DNA for the CDR3 is TGCGCCAGCAGACCCGGGACAGGGGATCAGCCCCAGCATTTT. This sequence encodes CASRPGTGDQPQHF.

This clonotype was found a few times. The chain couples TRBV14 to TRBJ2-4, with TRBD1 as a possible D gene (7 bases). The end of the DNA aligns better with TRBJ2-7, so the J call may be wrong. Germline values: CDR1 SGHDN, CDR2 FVKESK. The CDR3 loop spans 13 amino acids. CDR3 DNA sequence: TGTGCCAGCGCAGGAGGGGGCACCTACGAGCAGTACTTC. Protein product: CASAGGGTYEQYF.

The chain is built from TRBV29-1 and TRBJ2-4; 13 bases match TRBD2. This CDR3 contains 14 residues. After removal of 6 bases from V and 8 bases from J, the junction contained 7 bases not matched to a gene. Germline CDR1 SQVTM, CDR2 ANQGSEA. CDR3 loop: CSVTSGGAPYIQYF. Written as DNA, the CDR3 is TGCAGCGTAACTAGCGGGGGGGCCCCGTACATTCAGTACTTC. The full variable domain, completed using reference TRBV29-1 and TRBJ2-4, is SAVISQKPSRDICQRGTSLTIQCQVDSQVTMMFWYRQQPGQSLTLIATANQGSEATYESGFVIDKFPISRPNLTFSTLTVSNMSPEDSSIYLCSVTSGGAPYIQYFGAGTRLSVL.

The J gene is TRBJ2-3, the V gene TRBV28; TRBD2 matches at 9 bases. Germline values: CDR1 MDHEN, CDR2 SYDVKM. V lost 7 bases, J lost 4 bases, and 6 bases stayed unmatched. The CDR3 loop spans 14 amino acids. CDR3 nucleotide sequence: TGTGCCAGCACCCTAGCGGGGTACGCAGATACGCAGTATTTT. Translation: CASTLAGYADTQYF.

This clonotype was observed a handful of times. This rearrangement joins TRBV6-1 to TRBJ2-3; TRBD2 agrees at 7 bases. After removal of 7 bases from V and 5 bases from J, the junction contained 12 bases not matched to a gene. Germline V CDR1 and CDR2: MNHNS, SASEGT. The CDR3 has 15 residues. The chain's CDR3 is CASKYWDYVIDTQYF. CDR3 DNA sequence: TGTGCCAGCAAATACTGGGACTACGTGATAGATACGCAGTATTTT.

This clonotype was seen a few times. The V and J genes are TRBV12-3 or TRBV12-4 and TRBJ1-2; TRBD1 matches 8 bases. The length of the CDR3 is 13 residues. V gave up 3 bases and J gave up 9 bases; unmatched junction bases: 6. The CDR3 DNA reads as TGTGCCAGCAGTTTTGACAGGGGATTGAGCTACACCTTC. Translation: CASSFDRGLSYTF.

The genes are TRBV20-1 and TRBJ1-2; 11 nucleotides align to TRBD1. The CDR3 extends over 14 amino acids. Germline CDR1 and CDR2: DFQATT and SNEGSKA (reference sequence). V shed 5 bases and J 2 bases; nucleotides not matched to a gene: 4. The CDR3 nucleotides are TGCAGTGCTGCCGGACAGGGGGCGAACTATGGCTACACCTTC. This codes for CSAAGQGANYGYTF.

The chain carries TRBV29-1 and TRBJ2-1, with TRBD1 identical over 8 bases. CDR3 length equals 14 residues. The germline CDR1 and CDR2 sequences are SQVTM and ANQGSEA. V dropped 0 bases and J dropped 6; count of bases not matched to a gene: 4. In DNA, the CDR3 is TGCAGCGTTGAAGATCAGGGGGCGAGCAATGAGCAGTTCTTC. As protein: CSVEDQGASNEQFF.

Ten or more counts support this clonotype. CDR3 amino acids: CSARRDSQETQYF. The CDR3 DNA reads as TGCAGTGCTAGAAGGGACAGCCAAGAGACCCAGTACTTC. V usage is TRBV20-1 and J usage is TRBJ2-5; 7 bases map to TRBD1. The CDR3 runs 13 residues. The germline gives CDR1 DFQATT, CDR2 SNEGSKA (reference sequence). Trimming cost V 2 bases and J 1 base; bases outside gene matches: 1.

V gene TRBV10-3 combines with J gene TRBJ2-7, with D tentatively TRBD2 (6 bases). V lost 0 bases to trimming and J lost 0 bases, with 9 bases between them. This CDR3 is built from 15 residues. The germline gives CDR1 ENHRY, CDR2 SYGVKD. DNA for the CDR3: TGTGCCATCAGTGAGTCGGAGGGGAGCTCCTACGAGCAGTACTTC. Translation gives CAISESEGSSYEQYF.

This chain connects TRBV21-1 to TRBJ2-5. TRBV21-1 is flagged as a pseudogene. The CDR3 extends over 14 amino acids. The CDR3, as DNA: TGTGCCAGCAGCAAAGGGCCGGTACAAGAGACCCAGTACTTC. Residues: CASSKGPVQETQYF.

The chain is built from TRBV18 and TRBJ2-3; D gene ambiguous. V gave up 0 bases and J gave up 0 bases, with 10 bases separating them. The germline gives CDR1 KGHSH, CDR2 LQKENI. The CDR3 extends over 16 amino acids. The CDR3 spells CASSPPRLTSTDTQYF. The CDR3 region has the DNA TGTGCCAGCTCACCACCGAGGCTGACTAGCACAGATACGCAGTATTTT.

CDR3 nucleotide sequence: TGTGCCAGTAGTACGCGAAAGGGGGGAAGCTCTGGGGCCAACGTCCTGACTTTC. The encoded protein is CASSTRKGGSSGANVLTF. This chain joins TRBV19 and TRBJ2-6, with D perhaps TRBD1 or TRBD2 (6 bases each). The V and J ends lost 4 bases and 0 bases respectively, with 16 bases between them. CDR3 length: 18 amino acids. Germline CDR1 and CDR2: LNHDA and SQIVND (reference sequence).

This clonotype was found once. The chain combines TRBV4-2 with TRBJ2-3, with 10 bases fitting TRBD2. The CDR3 runs 16 residues. Per the germline V gene, CDR1 is LGHNA and CDR2 is YNFKEQ. The junction had 9 bases not matched to a gene; V was cut back by 4 bases and J by 5 bases. In DNA, the CDR3 is TGTGCCAGCAGCCTAGCTAGCGGGGGCACGGGAGATACGCAGTATTTT. Residues: CASSLASGGTGDTQYF.